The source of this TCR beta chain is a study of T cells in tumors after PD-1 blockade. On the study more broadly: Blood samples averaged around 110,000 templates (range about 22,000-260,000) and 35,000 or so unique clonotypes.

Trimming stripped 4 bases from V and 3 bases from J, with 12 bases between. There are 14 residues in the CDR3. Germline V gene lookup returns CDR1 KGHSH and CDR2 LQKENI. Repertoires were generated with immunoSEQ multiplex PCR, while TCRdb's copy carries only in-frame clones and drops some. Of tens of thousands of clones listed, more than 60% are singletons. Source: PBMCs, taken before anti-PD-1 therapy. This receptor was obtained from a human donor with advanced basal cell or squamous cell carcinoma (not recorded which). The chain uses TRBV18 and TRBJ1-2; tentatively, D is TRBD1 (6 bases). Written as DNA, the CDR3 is TGTGCCAGCTCACTAACGACAGGAGACTATGGCTACACCTTC. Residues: CASSLTTGDYGYTF.